This entry lists 28 T cell receptor beta chains sequenced from one sample in a study of blood T cell repertoires in COVID-19. Clones were sequenced by immunoSEQ multiplex PCR, and TCRdb holds only the in-frame ones, with some missing. Of roughly 320,000 clones detected, 75% to 85% appear once; the ten largest clones hold 7.2%. Material for sequencing was peripheral blood. The source of these receptors is a human donor in a cohort sampled during active COVID-19.

The rearrangement links TRBV4-1 to TRBJ2-7; D is perhaps TRBD2 (6 bases). Trimming took off 0 bases at V and 2 bases at J, with 17 bases between the two ends. The germline gives CDR1 MGHRA, CDR2 YSYEKL. This CDR3 region has 17 residues. CDR3 in DNA: TGCGCCAGCAGCCAAGATGTAGGACGACTAGACACCTACGAGCAGTACTTC. Translated, it gives CASSQDVGRLDTYEQYF.

The rearrangement joins TRBV4-1 to TRBJ2-7; tentative D call: TRBD1 (6 bases). The CDR3 extends over 14 amino acids. Between the trimmed V and J ends, which lost 1 base and 2 bases, there was a span of 9 bases. Germline V CDR1 and CDR2: MGHRA, YSYEKL. The CDR3 is CASSQATGAYEQYF. The CDR3 nucleotides read TGCGCCAGCAGCCAAGCGACAGGAGCCTACGAGCAGTACTTC.

This chain uses TRBV7-9 with TRBJ1-2; D remains ambiguous. Between the trimmed V and J ends, which lost 0 bases and 4 bases, there was a span of 6 bases. CDR1 and CDR2 from the germline V gene are SEHNR and FQNEAQ (reference sequence). The CDR3 length is 13 residues. The CDR3 DNA reads TGTGCCAGCAGCTTAGCTACAGCCTATGGCTACACCTTC. Translation gives CASSLATAYGYTF.

The rearrangement joins TRBV7-3 to TRBJ2-2; D unclear. Germline V lookup: CDR1 SGHTA, CDR2 FQGTGA. The CDR3 runs 16 residues. The germline V and J ends were trimmed by 1 base and 0 bases, with 9 bases remaining between them. Here the CDR3 reads CASSLMAGSNTGELFF. The CDR3 nucleotides read TGTGCCAGCAGCTTAATGGCAGGCTCGAACACCGGGGAGCTGTTTTTT. The variable domain in full, completed from reference TRBV7-3 and TRBJ2-2, reads GAGVSQTPSNKVTEKGKYVELRCDPISGHTALYWYRQSLGQGPEFLIYFQGTGAADDSGLPNDRFFAVRPEGSVSTLKIQRTERGDSAVYLCASSLMAGSNTGELFFGEGSRLTVL.

The V gene is TRBV5-4, the J gene TRBJ1-2; 9 nucleotides match TRBD1. This CDR3 is built from 14 residues. CDR1 and CDR2 (germline): SGHNT, YYREEE (reference sequence). The V gene end was trimmed by 4 bases and the J gene end by 6 bases; junction bases not matched to a gene: 7. In DNA, the CDR3 is TGTGCCAGCAGCCGTTTGGGACAGGGTAATGGCTACACCTTC. As protein: CASSRLGQGNGYTF.

Comments on this clone: A junction end diverges from the germline sequence, so it may reflect a read error. The chain employs TRBV6-5 and TRBJ1-1; the D gene is possibly TRBD1 (5 bases). This CDR3 comprises 15 residues. Germline assignment: CDR1 MNHEY and CDR2 SVGAGI. CDR3 residues: CASSYWGGLNTEAFF. The DNA of the CDR3 is TGTGCCAGCAGCTACTGGGGGGGTTTGAACACTGAAGCTTTCTTT.

The chain joins TRBV18 to TRBJ2-7; 12 positions agree with TRBD1. The CDR3 runs 13 residues. CDR1 is KGHSH, CDR2 LQKENI, per germline. Trimming took 6 bases from V and 5 from J; bases not matched to a gene: 2. This CDR3 reads CASSGQGADEQYF. CDR3 DNA sequence: TGTGCCAGCTCGGGACAGGGGGCTGACGAGCAGTACTTC.

This sequence joins TRBV3-1 (or the pseudogene TRBV3-2) and TRBJ2-3, with D perhaps matching TRBD2 (6 bases). Between the trimmed V and J ends, which lost 0 bases and 7 bases, there was a span of 11 bases. The germline CDR1 and CDR2 sequences are LGHDT and YNNKEL (reference sequence). The CDR3 is 14 residues long. The chain's CDR3 is CASSQDRDFNTQYF. The CDR3 DNA reads as TGTGCCAGCAGCCAAGATCGGGACTTCAATACGCAGTATTTT.

The chain links TRBV3-1 (or the pseudogene TRBV3-2) to TRBJ1-2; maybe TRBD1 (5 bases). The CDR3 has 17 amino acids. V lost 0 bases and J 4 bases, leaving 18 bases between the germline ends. Germline-derived CDR1 and CDR2 are LGHDT and YNNKEL (reference sequence). The CDR3 sequence: CASSQEIWGEQFYGYTF. For the CDR3, the DNA is TGTGCCAGCAGCCAAGAGATTTGGGGCGAACAATTCTATGGCTACACCTTC.

The chain combines TRBV15 with TRBJ2-7; no definite D call. CDR3 length: 13 residues. The germline gives CDR1 LNHNV, CDR2 YYDKDF (reference sequence). The ends were cut back, 5 bases at V and 3 bases at J, with 11 bases in the middle. This CDR3 is CATSFPGNYEQYF. CDR3 DNA: TGTGCCACCAGCTTTCCAGGAAACTACGAGCAGTACTTC.

The CDR3 spells CASSSLGQGVINYGYTF. The DNA of the CDR3 is TGTGCCAGCAGTTCCCTTGGACAGGGAGTAATTAACTATGGCTACACCTTC. The chain combines TRBV6-2 or TRBV6-3 with TRBJ1-2; 8 bases are a match to TRBD1. Germline-derived CDR1 and CDR2 are MNHEY and SVGEGT. Losses at the gene ends were 4 bases for V and 1 base for J; bases not matched to a gene: 11. The CDR3 length is 17 residues.

This clone was recorded only once. The chain combines TRBV5-8 with TRBJ1-1; 7 nucleotides align to TRBD1. V shed 3 bases, J shed 7 bases, and the junction held 6 bases outside the gene matches. Germline lookup yields CDR1 SGHTS and CDR2 YDEGEE. The CDR3 contains 13 residues. The CDR3 loop reads CASSSYRGGEAFF. CDR3 nucleotide sequence: TGTGCCAGCAGCTCCTACAGGGGAGGTGAAGCTTTCTTT.

CDR3 amino acids: CATSDPRQGSGNTIYF. The DNA for the CDR3 is TGTGCCACCAGTGATCCCCGACAGGGCTCTGGAAACACCATATATTTT. V usage is TRBV24-1 and J usage is TRBJ1-3; 7 bases are a match to TRBD1. Germline V lookup: CDR1 KGHDR, CDR2 SFDVKD. J was trimmed by 0 bases and V by 3 bases; bases with no gene match: 4. The CDR3 spans 16 residues.

Concerning this clone: This specimen includes other DNA sequences encoding the same CDR3. The gene calls are TRBV7-3 and TRBJ1-6, with D perhaps TRBD1 (6 bases). The CDR3 spans 13 residues. V was shortened by 5 bases and J by 7 bases, with 9 bases between the two germline ends. Germline V gene lookup returns CDR1 SGHTA and CDR2 FQGTGA. The CDR3, as DNA: TGTGCCAGCAGCCCAGGACAGAATTCACCCCTCCACTTT. Translating gives CASSPGQNSPLHF.

This chain uses TRBV5-1 with TRBJ1-5; weak D call: TRBD1 (6 bases). The CDR3 contains 16 residues. The V end lost 1 base, the J end lost 4 bases, and 15 bases lay between the germline ends. Germline CDR1 SGHRS, CDR2 YFSETQ. Here the CDR3 reads CASSLLEPRGNQPQHF. CDR3 in DNA: TGCGCCAGCAGCTTGCTAGAGCCCAGGGGTAATCAGCCCCAGCATTTT.

The V gene is TRBV27, the J gene TRBJ1-2; no reliable D call. Germline loops: CDR1 MNHEY, CDR2 SMNVEV (reference sequence). The ends were cut back, 3 bases at V and 4 bases at J, with 12 bases in the middle. This CDR3 has 14 amino acids. The CDR3 DNA follows: TGTGCCAGCAGTTTTAATCCGGGAGTCTATGGCTACACCTTC. Translated: CASSFNPGVYGYTF.

The CDR3 sequence is CASSPRQGTGELFF. The CDR3 nucleotides are TGTGCCAGCAGCCCCAGACAGGGTACCGGGGAGCTGTTTTTT. This sequence joins TRBV3-1 (or the pseudogene TRBV3-2) and TRBJ2-2, with TRBD1 matching 7 bases. The CDR3 covers 14 residues. V was pared by 4 bases and J by 5 bases, with 4 bases of the junction left unmatched. CDR1 is LGHDT and CDR2 is YNNKEL in the germline V gene (reference sequence).

The rearrangement links TRBV3-1 (or the pseudogene TRBV3-2) to TRBJ1-1, with a possible D match to TRBD1 (5 bases). CDR3 length: 13 amino acids. Trimming removed 1 base from V and 11 bases from J, with 14 bases in between. CDR1 and CDR2 (germline): LGHDT, YNNKEL (reference sequence). The CDR3 sequence: CASSQVGEGLAFF. In nucleotides, the CDR3 is TGTGCCAGCAGCCAAGTGGGGGAGGGGTTGGCTTTCTTT.

This chain uses TRBV7-3 with TRBJ2-3; the D gene is possibly TRBD2 (5 bases). Trimming took off 2 bases at V and 4 bases at J, with 7 bases between the two ends. Germline CDR1 reads SGHTA; CDR2 reads FQGTGA. This CDR3 has 13 amino acids. The CDR3 here is CASSLEGADTQYF. In DNA form, the CDR3 reads TGTGCCAGCAGCTTAGAGGGCGCAGATACGCAGTATTTT.

This clone was detected only once. The chain uses TRBV5-1 and TRBJ1-1; a possible D gene is TRBD1 (5 bases). The germline gives CDR1 SGHRS, CDR2 YFSETQ. Trimming stripped 5 bases from V and 1 base from J, with 15 bases between. This CDR3 spans 15 amino acids. CDR3 region: CASRQDTGGNTEAFF. The CDR3 DNA reads as TGCGCCAGCAGACAGGATACGGGGGGGAACACTGAAGCTTTCTTT.

The rearrangement uses TRBV10-3 and TRBJ1-1; D remains unclear. The length of the CDR3 is 12 residues. Germline V gene sequence: CDR1 ENHRY, CDR2 SYGVKD. Trimming stripped 6 bases from V and 1 base from J, with 6 bases between. CDR3 residues: CAISRENTEAFF. CDR3 DNA: TGTGCCATCAGCCGGGAGAACACTGAAGCTTTCTTT.

The V gene is TRBV29-1, the J gene TRBJ2-7; weak D call: TRBD1 (5 bases). Per the germline V gene, CDR1 is SQVTM and CDR2 is ANQGSEA. Trimming removed 2 bases at V and 4 bases at J, with 6 bases between. This CDR3 comprises 11 residues. The chain's CDR3 is CSVEQGYEQYF. CDR3 nucleotides: TGCAGCGTTGAACAGGGTTACGAGCAGTACTTC.

V is TRBV6-5 and J is TRBJ1-6, with D perhaps TRBD1 (6 bases). The CDR3 extends over 15 amino acids. CDR1 and CDR2 from the germline V gene are MNHEY and SVGAGI. Between the trimmed V and J ends, which lost 0 bases and 7 bases, there was a span of 10 bases. The CDR3 nucleotides are TGTGCCAGCAGTTACTCGGGGACACCCAATTCACCCCTCCACTTT. This translates into CASSYSGTPNSPLHF.

This sequence joins TRBV24-1 and TRBJ2-2, with TRBD1 matching 7 bases. Per the germline V gene, CDR1 is KGHDR and CDR2 is SFDVKD. The V and J ends lost 7 bases and 1 base, in that order; junction bases with no gene match: 23. The CDR3 consists of 21 residues. CDR3 protein: CATSRYRDRESNNMNTGELFF. Here the CDR3 DNA reads TGTGCCACCAGCCGATACCGGGACAGAGAAAGTAATAACATGAACACCGGGGAGCTGTTTTTT.

The V call is TRBV11-2, the J call TRBJ2-1, with D unclear. Trimming stripped 1 base from V and 10 bases from J, with 14 bases between. Germline V CDR1 and CDR2: SGHAT, FQNNGV. There are 14 residues in the CDR3. The CDR3 is CASSLVPARGEQFF. The DNA of the CDR3 is TGTGCCAGCAGCTTAGTTCCAGCGCGTGGGGAGCAGTTCTTC.

The chain couples TRBV29-1 to TRBJ1-3; D not resolved. This CDR3 region has 13 residues. Germline CDR1 and CDR2: SQVTM and ANQGSEA. Trimming took off 4 bases at V and 3 bases at J, with 10 bases between the two ends. Here the CDR3 DNA reads TGCAGCGTTGGAAGCGCCGTTGGAAACACCATATATTTT. Translating gives CSVGSAVGNTIYF.

CDR3 amino acids: CASSPLGGGEQFF. The DNA of the CDR3 is TGTGCCAGCTCACCGCTAGGGGGCGGTGAGCAGTTCTTC. The gene calls are TRBV18 and TRBJ2-1; TRBD1 matches 7 bases. Germline values: CDR1 KGHSH, CDR2 LQKENI. Trimming took 3 bases from V and 9 from J; bases not matched to a gene: 5. The CDR3 totals 13 residues.

The V call is TRBV7-9, the J call TRBJ2-2; 9 bases match TRBD1. The CDR3 covers 16 residues. J lost 5 bases, V lost 4 bases, and 8 bases had no gene match. Germline V lookup: CDR1 SEHNR, CDR2 FQNEAQ (reference sequence). The CDR3 region is CASSWPGQGRTGELFF. In DNA, the CDR3 is TGTGCCAGCAGCTGGCCGGGACAGGGACGTACCGGGGAGCTGTTTTTT.